This TCR beta chain was captured in a study of shared clonotypes between healthy human individuals. Concerning this clone itself: Its antigen is not identified.

The method was immunoSEQ multiplex PCR; TCRdb's version includes in-frame clones alone and lacks a portion of them. The sample lists about 2.4 million clones; 90% to 95% were seen once. From germline, CDR1 is SGDLS and CDR2 YYNGEE. The CDR3 length is 17 residues. Losses at the gene ends were 4 bases for V and 8 bases for J; bases not matched to a gene: 19. Findings of the study overall: Clonotypes that were shared across several donors made up around 5.5% of naive CD4 clonotypes. Among non-shared clonotypes, generation probabilities were lower than among those shared by all four donors.

This TCR derives from a young man in good health. Some clones in this sample may be carry-over from other donors' samples. This rearrangement joins TRBV9 to TRBJ2-7; TRBD1 agrees at 9 bases. The sample consisted of naive CD4+ T cells from PBMCs. Subset denoted: CD45RA+ positively selected. The CDR3, as DNA: TGTGCCAGCAGCTCGTCCCGGGACAGGGCCGCCGGAGGCAAGCAGTACTTC. This encodes CASSSSRDRAAGGKQYF.